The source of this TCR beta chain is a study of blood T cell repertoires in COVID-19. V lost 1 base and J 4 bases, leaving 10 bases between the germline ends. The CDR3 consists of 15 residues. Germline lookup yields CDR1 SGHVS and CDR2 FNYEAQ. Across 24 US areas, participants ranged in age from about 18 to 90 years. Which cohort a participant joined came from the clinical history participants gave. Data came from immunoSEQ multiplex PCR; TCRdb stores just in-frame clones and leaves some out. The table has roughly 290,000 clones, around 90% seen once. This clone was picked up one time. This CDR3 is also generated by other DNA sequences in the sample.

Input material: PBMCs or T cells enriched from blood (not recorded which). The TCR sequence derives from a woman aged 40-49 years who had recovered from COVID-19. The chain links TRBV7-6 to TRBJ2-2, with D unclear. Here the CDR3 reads CASSLVRLPTGELFF. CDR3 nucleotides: TGTGCCAGCAGCTTAGTCAGGCTACCCACCGGGGAGCTGTTTTTT.